This TCR beta chain was documented in a study of Tregs in tolerant kidney transplant recipients. General study findings and limits: Findings come from small patient numbers and require larger validation. Tregs expanded with activated donor B cells seemed most donor-specific. Biological reproducibility was not directly addressed, but technical replication error appeared minimal.

Comments on this clone: The antigen remains unidentified.

Thawed PBMCs were FACS-sorted into unstimulated CD4+CD25+CD127- regulatory T cells, CD4+CD25- non-regulatory cells, CD4 and CD8 cells. TCRdb's copy holds only in-frame clones and misses some; the assay was immunoSEQ multiplex PCR. The sample contains 120,000 or so clones, roughly 92% of which appear only once. This TCR was recovered from a human donor in good health. What was sequenced was CD4+ T cells from blood.

As DNA, the CDR3 is TGTGCCAGTAGAACCTCGGGACAGCAAGACACTGAAGCTTTCTTT. It specifies CASRTSGQQDTEAFF. This chain uses TRBV19 with TRBJ1-1, with TRBD1 matching over 7 bases. The CDR3 is made up of 15 amino acids. CDR1 LNHDA and CDR2 SQIVND come from the germline V gene (reference sequence). Trimming removed 6 bases from V and 3 bases from J; junction bases left unmatched: 10. The full variable domain, completed using reference TRBV19 and TRBJ1-1, is DGGITQSPKYLFRKEGQNVTLSCEQNLNHDAMYWYRQDPGQGLRLIYYSQIVNDFQKGDIAEGYSVSREKKESFPLTVTSAQKNPTAFYLCASRTSGQQDTEAFFGQGTRLTVV.